The clone carrying this T cell receptor (beta chain) was counted a single time. This record comes from a study of breast tumors, draining lymph nodes, adjacent tissues. TCRdb re-called the multiplex PCR reads with MiXCR, one entry per CDR3 protein. The table has about 15,000 distinct CDR3 sequences, approximately 42% seen once. Germline values: CDR1 LGHNA, CDR2 YSLEER. J was trimmed by 4 bases and V by 4 bases; bases with no gene match: 9. The CDR3 sequence is 15 residues long. The sequence was obtained from a female donor with breast cancer. Some clones in this sample may be carry-over from other donors' samples. The genes are TRBV4-3 and TRBJ1-2, with 7 positions matching TRBD1. The sample consisted of tumor-adjacent breast tissue. The CDR3 DNA reads as TGCGCCAGCAGCCCGAGCCGAGGGGGCTCCTATGGCTACACCTTC. Protein product: CASSPSRGGSYGYTF.